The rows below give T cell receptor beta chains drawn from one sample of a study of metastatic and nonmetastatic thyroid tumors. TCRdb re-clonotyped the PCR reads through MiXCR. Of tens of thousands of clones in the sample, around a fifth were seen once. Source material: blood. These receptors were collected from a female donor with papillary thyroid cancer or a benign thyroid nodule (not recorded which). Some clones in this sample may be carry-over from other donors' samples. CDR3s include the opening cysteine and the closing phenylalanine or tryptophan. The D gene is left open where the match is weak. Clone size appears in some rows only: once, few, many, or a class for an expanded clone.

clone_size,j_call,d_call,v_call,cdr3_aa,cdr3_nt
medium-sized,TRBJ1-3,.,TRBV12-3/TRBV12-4,CASSLVEGAGNTIYF,TGTGCCAGCAGTTTAGTGGAGGGGGCTGGAAACACCATATATTTT
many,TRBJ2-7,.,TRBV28,CASSPSPDGIYEQYF,TGTGCCAGCAGTCCAAGTCCGGACGGGATCTACGAGCAGTACTTC
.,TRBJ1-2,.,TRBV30,CAWSVAGGNNYGYTF,TGTGCCTGGAGTGTTGCTGGGGGCAACAACTATGGCTACACCTTC
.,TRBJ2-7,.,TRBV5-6,CASSYTGPSTYEQYF,TGTGCCAGCAGCTACACCGGCCCCTCAACCTACGAGCAGTACTTC
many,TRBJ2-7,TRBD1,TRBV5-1,CASSGDRGHEQYF,TGCGCCAGCAGCGGTGACAGGGGTCACGAGCAGTACTTC
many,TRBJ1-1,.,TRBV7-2,CASSPMGRGTGAFF,TGTGCCAGCAGCCCGATGGGTCGGGGGACTGGAGCTTTCTTT
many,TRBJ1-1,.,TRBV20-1,CSAEGLTEAFF,TGCAGTGCCGAGGGCCTTACTGAAGCTTTCTTT
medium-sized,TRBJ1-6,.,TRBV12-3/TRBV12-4,CASSLVGEAYNSPLHF,TGTGCCAGCAGTTTAGTGGGGGAGGCCTATAATTCACCCCTCCACTTT
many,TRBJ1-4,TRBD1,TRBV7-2,CASSPRQGSEKLFF,TGTGCCAGCAGCCCACGACAGGGTAGTGAAAAACTGTTTTTT
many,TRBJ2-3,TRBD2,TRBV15,CATSVSRAGARTDTQYF,TGTGCCACCAGCGTAAGCCGGGCGGGAGCCCGCACAGATACGCAGTATTTT
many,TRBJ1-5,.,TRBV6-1,CASSEGPELNQPQHF,TGTGCCAGCAGTGAAGGTCCGGAATTAAATCAGCCCCAGCATTTT
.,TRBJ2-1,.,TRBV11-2,CASSVGQNEQFF,TGTGCCAGCAGCGTCGGACAGAATGAGCAGTTCTTC
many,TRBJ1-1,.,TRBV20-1,CSAIGQMNTEAFF,TGCAGTGCGATAGGACAGATGAACACTGAAGCTTTCTTT
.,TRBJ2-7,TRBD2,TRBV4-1,CASSQDTSAAGGAPSDEQYF,TGCGCCAGCAGCCAAGATACCTCCGCAGCGGGAGGTGCCCCCTCTGACGAGCAGTACTTC
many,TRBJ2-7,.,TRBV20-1,CSARANSGRDEQYF,TGCAGTGCTAGAGCAAACAGTGGCCGGGACGAGCAGTACTTC
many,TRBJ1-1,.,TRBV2,CASSEDSYTEAFF,TGTGCCAGCAGTGAAGACAGCTACACTGAAGCTTTCTTT
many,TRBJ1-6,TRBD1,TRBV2,CASSELTGAYNSPLHF,TGTGCCAGCAGTGAATTGACAGGGGCGTATAATTCACCCCTCCACTTT
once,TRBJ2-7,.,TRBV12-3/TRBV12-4,CASRGGGGGTESSYEQYF,TGTGCCAGCAGGGGGGGGGGTGGTGGGACAGAGAGCTCCTACGAGCAGTACTTC
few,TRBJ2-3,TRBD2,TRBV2,CASSLGLAGIDTQYF,TGTGCCAGCAGTCTGGGACTAGCGGGAATAGATACGCAGTATTTT
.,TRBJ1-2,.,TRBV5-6,CASSAPVDYGYTF,TGTGCCAGCAGCGCCCCGGTGGACTATGGCTACACCTTC
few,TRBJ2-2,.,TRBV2,CASQGWLLNTGELFF,TGTGCCAGCCAGGGATGGCTCCTGAACACCGGGGAGCTGTTTTTT
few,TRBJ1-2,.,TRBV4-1,CASSQVGGPYGYTF,TGCGCCAGCAGCCAAGTGGGGGGACCCTATGGCTACACCTTC
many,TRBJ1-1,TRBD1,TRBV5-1,CASSLAGGYTEAFF,TGCGCCAGCAGCTTGGCAGGGGGTTACACTGAAGCTTTCTTT
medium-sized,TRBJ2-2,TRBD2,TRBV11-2,CASSPLAGGFGELFF,TGTGCCAGCAGCCCACTAGCGGGAGGGTTCGGGGAGCTGTTTTTT
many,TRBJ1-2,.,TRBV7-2,CASSSTGTYTF,TGTGCCAGCAGTTCGACCGGGACCTACACCTTC
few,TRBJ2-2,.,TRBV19,CASSMAGSGELFF,TGTGCCAGTAGTATGGCGGGGTCCGGGGAGCTGTTTTTT
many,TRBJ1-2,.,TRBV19,CASSKEATADYGYTF,TGTGCCAGTAGCAAAGAGGCCACGGCGGACTATGGCTACACCTTC
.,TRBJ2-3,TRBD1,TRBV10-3,CAISWTGETQYF,TGTGCCATCAGTTGGACAGGAGAAACTCAGTATTTT
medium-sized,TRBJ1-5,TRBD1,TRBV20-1,CSAQDPTGGKNQPQHF,TGCAGTGCCCAGGATCCGACAGGGGGAAAAAATCAGCCCCAGCATTTT